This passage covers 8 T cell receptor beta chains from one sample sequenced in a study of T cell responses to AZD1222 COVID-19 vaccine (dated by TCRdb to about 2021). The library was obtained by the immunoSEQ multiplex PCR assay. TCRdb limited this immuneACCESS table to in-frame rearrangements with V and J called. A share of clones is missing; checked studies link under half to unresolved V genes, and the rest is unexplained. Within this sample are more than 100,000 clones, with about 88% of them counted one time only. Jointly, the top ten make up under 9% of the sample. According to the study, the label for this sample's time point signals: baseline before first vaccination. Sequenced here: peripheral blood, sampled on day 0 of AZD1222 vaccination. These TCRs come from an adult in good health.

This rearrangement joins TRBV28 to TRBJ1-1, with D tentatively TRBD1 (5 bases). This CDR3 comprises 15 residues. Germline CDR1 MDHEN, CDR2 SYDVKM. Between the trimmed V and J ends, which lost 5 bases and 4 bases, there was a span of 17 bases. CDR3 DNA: TGTGCCAGCAGTATGGGGGGTCTCAAGAGCACTGAAGCTTTCTTT. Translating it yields CASSMGGLKSTEAFF.

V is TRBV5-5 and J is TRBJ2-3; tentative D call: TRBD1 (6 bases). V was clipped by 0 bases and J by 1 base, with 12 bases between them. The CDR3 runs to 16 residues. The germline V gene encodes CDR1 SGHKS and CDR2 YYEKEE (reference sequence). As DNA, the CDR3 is TGTGCCAGCAGCTTGGAATACAGGGTCGGCACAGATACGCAGTATTTT. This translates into CASSLEYRVGTDTQYF.

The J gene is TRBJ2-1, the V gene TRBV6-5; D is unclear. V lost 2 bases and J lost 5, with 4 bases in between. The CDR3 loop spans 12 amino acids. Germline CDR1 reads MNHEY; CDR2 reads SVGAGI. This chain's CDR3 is CASSYRDNEQFF. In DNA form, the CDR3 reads TGTGCCAGCAGTTACAGGGACAATGAGCAGTTCTTC.

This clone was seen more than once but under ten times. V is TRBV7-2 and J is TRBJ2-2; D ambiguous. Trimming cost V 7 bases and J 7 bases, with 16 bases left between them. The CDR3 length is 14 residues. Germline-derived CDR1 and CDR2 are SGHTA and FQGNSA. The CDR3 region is CASTPRPTGGELFF. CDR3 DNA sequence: TGTGCCAGCACCCCCCGGCCTACCGGCGGGGAGCTGTTTTTT. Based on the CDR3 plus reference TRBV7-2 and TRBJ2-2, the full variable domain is GAGVSQSPSNKVTEKGKDVELRCDPISGHTALYWYRQSLGQGLEFLIYFQGNSAPDKSGLPSDRFSAERTGGSVSTLTIQRTQQEDSAVYLCASTPRPTGGELFFGEGSRLTVL.

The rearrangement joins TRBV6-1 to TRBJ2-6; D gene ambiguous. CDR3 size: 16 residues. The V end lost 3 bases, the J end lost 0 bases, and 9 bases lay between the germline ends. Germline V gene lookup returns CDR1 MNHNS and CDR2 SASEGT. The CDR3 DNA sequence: TGTGCCAGCAGTGATGAAGGGTTCTCTGGGGCCAACGTCCTGACTTTC. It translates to CASSDEGFSGANVLTF.

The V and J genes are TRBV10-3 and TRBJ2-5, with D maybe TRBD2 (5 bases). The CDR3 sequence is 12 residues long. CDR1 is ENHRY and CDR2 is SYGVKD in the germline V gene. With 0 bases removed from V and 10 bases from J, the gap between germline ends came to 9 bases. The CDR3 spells CAISESNRDQYF. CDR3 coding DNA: TGTGCCATCAGTGAGTCGAACCGGGACCAGTACTTC.

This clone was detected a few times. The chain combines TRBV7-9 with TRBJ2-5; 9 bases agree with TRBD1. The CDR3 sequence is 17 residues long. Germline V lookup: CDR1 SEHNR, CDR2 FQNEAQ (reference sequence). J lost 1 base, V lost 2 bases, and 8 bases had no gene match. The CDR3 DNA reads TGTGCCAGCAGCTTATCCTTAGTGACAGGGGGCCAAGAGACCCAGTACTTC. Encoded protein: CASSLSLVTGGQETQYF.

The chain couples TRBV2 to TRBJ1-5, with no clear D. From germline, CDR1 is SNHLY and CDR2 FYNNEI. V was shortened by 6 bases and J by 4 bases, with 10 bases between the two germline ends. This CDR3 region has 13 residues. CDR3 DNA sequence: TGTGCCAGCAGCCCGTGGGGAAATCAGCCCCAGCATTTT. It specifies CASSPWGNQPQHF.